A selection of T cell receptor beta chains follows, all from one sample in a study of blood T cell repertoires in COVID-19. The data were produced by immunoSEQ multiplex PCR, yet TCRdb's version contains in-frame clones alone and is incomplete. Of 40,000 to 50,000 clones in the sample, over 70% were seen once. The specimen was peripheral blood. These receptors originate from a woman of 80 years or more with COVID-19, enrolled during active disease. Both conserved end residues are part of each CDR3. D genes are given only for firm matches.

j_call: TRBJ2-7; v_call: TRBV10-1; d_call: .; cdr3_aa: CASSDRPSYEQYF
j_call: TRBJ2-5; v_call: TRBV5-1; d_call: TRBD1; cdr3_aa: CASSLGGTGQETQYF
j_call: TRBJ2-3; v_call: TRBV5-5; d_call: TRBD2; cdr3_aa: CASSSGLAGGTDTQYF
j_call: TRBJ1-4; v_call: TRBV5-5; d_call: TRBD1; cdr3_aa: CASSLGTGGEKLFF
j_call: TRBJ2-3; v_call: TRBV19; d_call: .; cdr3_aa: CASSIARGIDTDTQYF
j_call: TRBJ2-7; v_call: TRBV2; d_call: .; cdr3_aa: CASSDLSYERYF
j_call: TRBJ1-2; v_call: TRBV7-9; d_call: .; cdr3_aa: CASSQFYGYTF
j_call: TRBJ1-1; v_call: TRBV6-5; d_call: .; cdr3_aa: CASRGHRGNTEAFF
j_call: TRBJ1-1; v_call: TRBV12-3/TRBV12-4; d_call: .; cdr3_aa: CASTPDRNTEAFF
j_call: TRBJ2-2; v_call: TRBV4-1; d_call: .; cdr3_aa: CASSQEPGMSGELFF
j_call: TRBJ2-1; v_call: TRBV4-1; d_call: .; cdr3_aa: CASSQRLGDAVEQFF